The 9 T cell receptor beta chains given below trace back to one sample, sequenced in a study of T cell repertoires in cytomegalovirus infection. From the reads, TCRdb called clonotypes with MiXCR, one entry per CDR3 protein. The table records hundreds of thousands of distinct CDR3 sequences, approximately 31% of them present only once. The specimen sequenced was PBMCs. The receptors were sampled from a human donor in good health (CMV status not recorded). Some clones in this sample may be carry-over from other donors' samples.

On this clonotype: Just one base apart from a much larger clone, this may be a read error. The V call is TRBV5-1, the J call TRBJ2-2, with D tentatively TRBD1 (6 bases). The V gene's germline CDR1 is SGHRS and CDR2 YFSETQ. The CDR3 runs 15 residues. The CDR3 protein is CASSQTGKNAGELFF. CDR3 DNA: TGCGCCAGCAGCCAAACAGGGAAGAACGCCGGGGAGCTGTTTTTT.

The chain has TRBV2 and TRBJ2-3, with 11 bases aligning to TRBD2. Trimming at V came to 4 bases and at J to 14 bases, leaving 8 bases not matched to a gene. Germline lookup yields CDR1 SNHLY and CDR2 FYNNEI. The CDR3 is 13 amino acids. This CDR3 is CASSGLAGGRMYF. The CDR3 DNA reads as TGTGCCAGCAGTGGTCTAGCGGGGGGCCGTATGTATTTT.

As to this clonotype: Here the CDR3 omits its conserved ending phenylalanine or tryptophan, so a read error is the likely source. This chain joins TRBV12-3 or TRBV12-4 and TRBJ2-1; D not certain. Trimming stripped 3 bases from V and 4 bases from J, with 7 bases between. The CDR3 contains 13 residues. DNA for the CDR3: TGTGCCAGCAGTTTGCCCCCTTACAATGAGCAGTTCTTA. It translates to CASSLPPYNEQFL.

The J gene is TRBJ1-2, the V gene TRBV11-2; D is unresolved. Trimming took off 6 bases at V and 8 bases at J, with 25 bases between the two ends. This CDR3 is 16 amino acids long. In germline, CDR1 is SGHAT, CDR2 FQNNGV. The CDR3, as DNA: TGTGCCAGCAGGGAGGGATGGCAGGAGACTTCGGGGGGCTACACCTTC. Its protein product is CASREGWQETSGGYTF. Combining the CDR3 with reference TRBV11-2 and TRBJ1-2 gives the whole variable domain EAGVAQSPRYKIIEKRQSVAFWCNPISGHATLYWYQQILGQGPKLLIQFQNNGVVDDSQLPKDRFSAERLKGVDSTLKIQPAKLEDSAVYLCASREGWQETSGGYTFGSGTRLTVV.

The J gene is TRBJ1-4, the V gene TRBV4-1; possibly TRBD1 for D (6 bases). Germline loops: CDR1 MGHRA, CDR2 YSYEKL. V lost 0 bases, J lost 2 bases, and 13 bases lay in between. This CDR3 has 17 amino acids. CDR3 DNA: TGCGCCAGCAGCCAAGATCTTGGCAGGGGTACTAATGAAAAACTGTTTTTT. Translated: CASSQDLGRGTNEKLFF.

The chain joins TRBV12-3 or TRBV12-4 to TRBJ2-6; D gene uncertain. The CDR3 covers 14 residues. V was pared by 3 bases and J by 0 bases, with 3 bases between. In DNA form, the CDR3 reads TGTGCCAGCAGTTTTCCCTCTGGGGCCAACGTCCTGACTTTC. Translation gives CASSFPSGANVLTF.

This clonotype was detected a few times. V and J are TRBV7-9 and TRBJ1-2; 12 nucleotides agree with TRBD1. Germline V gives CDR1 SEHNR, CDR2 FQNEAQ (reference sequence). V shed 5 bases and J 6 bases; nucleotides not matched to a gene: 10. The length of the CDR3 is 16 residues. The CDR3 spells CASSLEPGQGAHGYTF. The DNA for the CDR3 is TGTGCCAGCAGCCTAGAGCCGGGACAGGGGGCCCATGGCTACACCTTC. Variable domain in full (rest from reference TRBV7-9 and TRBJ1-2): DTGVSQNPRHKITKRGQNVTFRCDPISEHNRLYWYRQTLGQGPEFLTYFQNEAQLEKSRLLSDRFSAERPKGSFSTLEIQRTEQGDSAMYLCASSLEPGQGAHGYTFGSGTRLTVV.

The CDR3 loop is CASRYRVGEQYF. The CDR3 DNA reads as TGTGCCAGCAGGTACAGGGTGGGGGAGCAGTACTTC. The chain employs TRBV7-2 and TRBJ2-7; possibly TRBD1 for D (6 bases). The CDR3 is made up of 12 amino acids. V lost 6 bases and J 7 bases, leaving 13 bases between the germline ends. In germline, CDR1 is SGHTA, CDR2 FQGNSA.

This clonotype has a handful of counts. The rearrangement links TRBV20-1 to TRBJ1-2; tentative D call: TRBD1 (6 bases). The germline gives CDR1 DFQATT, CDR2 SNEGSKA (reference sequence). The CDR3 loop spans 13 amino acids. Trimming removed 0 bases at V and 10 bases at J, with 15 bases between. The CDR3 region has the DNA TGCAGTGCTAGAGAGCCCGGGGGCGACATCTACACCTTC. Residues: CSAREPGGDIYTF.